The 20 T cell receptor beta chains listed next were all sequenced from one sample in a study of shared clonotypes between healthy human individuals. Produced via immunoSEQ multiplex PCR; TCRdb's table is partial and in-frame only. The profile shows about 1 million clones, 60% to 80% of them singletons. The specimen was memory CD4+ T cells sorted from blood. Subset indicated: CD45RA-negative fraction. Source of these receptors: a man between 18 and 29 years old in good health.

V and J are TRBV6-5 and TRBJ2-5; possibly TRBD1 or TRBD2 for D (5 bases each). CDR1 MNHEY and CDR2 SVGAGI come from the germline V gene. V was clipped by 5 bases and J by 2 bases, with 15 bases between them. The CDR3 is 15 residues long. The CDR3 sequence: CASSLTGTRQETQYF. CDR3 DNA: TGTGCCAGCAGTCTGACCGGGACCAGACAAGAGACCCAGTACTTC.

This clone has just one count. The chain employs TRBV4-3 and TRBJ2-1, with a possible D match to TRBD2 (6 bases). The CDR3 extends over 19 amino acids. V was shortened by 1 base and J by 6 bases, with 25 bases between the two germline ends. Germline V gene lookup returns CDR1 LGHNA and CDR2 YSLEER. The CDR3 bases are TGCGCCAGCAGCCAAGGTATAAGCGGGCGGGTAGGCACAGGCAATGAGCAGTTCTTC. It encodes CASSQGISGRVGTGNEQFF.

The rearrangement uses TRBV10-3 and TRBJ2-7; D unclear. Germline assignment: CDR1 ENHRY and CDR2 SYGVKD. The CDR3 consists of 14 residues. V dropped 6 bases and J dropped 0 bases, with 12 bases sitting between them. CDR3 sequence: CAIRAVTNSYEQYF. The CDR3 DNA reads as TGTGCCATCAGGGCGGTGACAAACTCCTACGAGCAGTACTTC.

V usage is TRBV10-1 and J usage is TRBJ1-6, with D perhaps matching TRBD1 (6 bases). V dropped 2 bases and J dropped 10 bases, with 12 bases sitting between them. CDR1 is WNHNN, CDR2 SYGVQD, per germline (reference sequence). The CDR3 totals 14 residues. The CDR3 coding sequence is TGCGCCAGCAGTGAGCAGGGGTTCGGATCACCCCTCCACTTT. Translating it yields CASSEQGFGSPLHF.

This clone appeared a single time. This chain links TRBV18 with TRBJ1-1, with 9 nucleotides matching TRBD1. Germline V lookup: CDR1 KGHSH, CDR2 LQKENI. This CDR3 region has 14 residues. Losses at the gene ends were 3 bases for V and 4 bases for J; bases not matched to a gene: 3. The CDR3 loop reads CASSPGQGLTEAFF. The DNA of the CDR3 is TGTGCCAGCTCACCGGGACAGGGTCTCACTGAAGCTTTCTTT.

This chain links TRBV6-5 with TRBJ2-6; D remains unclear. The V and J ends lost 2 bases and 1 base respectively, with 6 bases between them. There are 15 residues in the CDR3. Germline lookup yields CDR1 MNHEY and CDR2 SVGAGI. The CDR3 DNA reads as TGTGCCAGCAGTTACGTGGCTTCTGGGGCCAACGTCCTGACTTTC. This gives the protein CASSYVASGANVLTF.

J is TRBJ2-5 and V is TRBV7-9; 8 positions match TRBD1. Germline V gene sequence: CDR1 SEHNR, CDR2 FQNEAQ (reference sequence). The CDR3 runs 15 residues. The V and J ends lost 5 bases and 3 bases, in that order; junction bases with no gene match: 8. In DNA form, the CDR3 reads TGTGCCAGCAGCCTATGGACAGGGATTAAAGAGACCCAGTACTTC. This codes for CASSLWTGIKETQYF.

The chain recombines TRBV7-9 with TRBJ2-1; 10 nucleotides match TRBD1. V shed 3 bases and J 9 bases; nucleotides not matched to a gene: 5. This CDR3 contains 14 residues. The germline CDR1 and CDR2 sequences are SEHNR and FQNEAQ (reference sequence). CDR3 DNA sequence: TGTGCCAGCAGCTTTGGGACAGGGGTTGGTGAGCAGTTCTTC. Protein sequence: CASSFGTGVGEQFF.

This chain uses TRBV9 with TRBJ1-6; perhaps TRBD1 as D (5 bases). Trimming removed 1 base at V and 4 bases at J, with 18 bases between. This CDR3 has 18 residues. Germline lookup yields CDR1 SGDLS and CDR2 YYNGEE. The CDR3 DNA sequence: TGTGCCAGCAGCGTATGGGAGGAGGGGAGGGAATATAATTCACCCCTCCACTTT. Translation: CASSVWEEGREYNSPLHF.

This clone has a handful of counts. The chain links TRBV5-1 to TRBJ2-3; D unresolved. Per germline, CDR1 SGHRS and CDR2 YFSETQ. Trimming removed 2 bases at V and 2 bases at J, with 12 bases between. The CDR3 loop spans 15 amino acids. CDR3 amino acids: CASSFRAPDTDTQYF. The CDR3 DNA follows: TGCGCCAGCAGCTTTAGGGCCCCGGACACAGATACGCAGTATTTT.

The J gene is TRBJ1-2, the V gene TRBV9; 7 bases agree with TRBD1. V lost 5 bases, J lost 2 bases, and 6 bases stayed unmatched. CDR3 length: 14 residues. The germline gives CDR1 SGDLS, CDR2 YYNGEE. The CDR3: CASSLQQGNYGYTF. CDR3 nucleotide sequence: TGTGCCAGCAGTCTCCAACAGGGGAACTATGGCTACACCTTC. The full variable domain, with the rest looked up from reference TRBV9 and TRBJ1-2, is DSGVTQTPKHLITATGQRVTLRCSPRSGDLSVYWYQQSLDQGLQFLIQYYNGEERAKGNILERFSAQQFPDLHSELNLSSLELGDSALYFCASSLQQGNYGYTFGSGTRLTVV.

The sample holds many counts of this clone. This sequence joins TRBV11-2 and TRBJ2-3; the D is unclear. Trimming pared 4 bases from V and 2 bases from J, leaving 13 bases between. There are 15 residues in the CDR3. The germline V gene encodes CDR1 SGHAT and CDR2 FQNNGV. The CDR3: CASSSTGGYTDTQYF. The CDR3 DNA sequence: TGTGCCAGCAGCTCCACGGGCGGATACACAGATACGCAGTATTTT.

This chain uses TRBV12-1 with TRBJ1-2. TRBV12-1 represents a pseudogene. This CDR3 comprises 13 residues. CDR3 residues: CASKPFLIYGYTF. CDR3 nucleotide sequence: TGTGCCAGCAAACCCTTTCTTATCTATGGCTACACCTTC.

This chain uses TRBV7-3 with TRBJ2-3, with D possibly TRBD2 on 6 matching bases. With 5 bases removed from V and 5 bases from J, the gap between germline ends came to 14 bases. CDR1 and CDR2 (germline): SGHTA, FQGTGA. The CDR3 extends over 14 amino acids. The CDR3 region is CASSRGQGGDTQYF. CDR3 DNA: TGTGCCAGCAGCCGAGGGCAGGGAGGAGATACGCAGTATTTT.

The gene calls are TRBV20-1 and TRBJ2-2, with no clear D. The CDR3 length is 11 residues. Trimming removed 3 bases at V and 6 bases at J, with 5 bases between. Per germline, CDR1 DFQATT and CDR2 SNEGSKA (reference sequence). CDR3 amino acids: CSASGSGELFF. DNA for the CDR3: TGCAGTGCTAGCGGGTCCGGGGAGCTGTTTTTT.

The genes are TRBV27 and TRBJ1-4; TRBD1 might be the D (5 bases). V dropped 3 bases and J dropped 7 bases, with 18 bases sitting between them. CDR3 length equals 16 residues. Germline V gene lookup returns CDR1 MNHEY and CDR2 SMNVEV (reference sequence). Here the CDR3 DNA reads TGTGCCAGCAGTTTGACCCCCCAGGGTAGGGCTGAAAAACTGTTTTTT. Protein: CASSLTPQGRAEKLFF.

This chain joins TRBV2 and TRBJ2-7; D remains unclear. The CDR3 runs 13 residues. The germline V and J ends were trimmed by 5 bases and 2 bases, with 10 bases remaining between them. Germline lookup yields CDR1 SNHLY and CDR2 FYNNEI. CDR3 region: CASSTTGPYEQYF. CDR3 nucleotide sequence: TGTGCCAGCAGTACAACCGGACCCTACGAGCAGTACTTC.

This rearrangement joins TRBV6-6 to TRBJ2-5, with D tentatively TRBD1 (6 bases). The CDR3 runs to 15 residues. V was shortened by 6 bases and J by 3 bases, with 17 bases between the two germline ends. Germline loops: CDR1 MNHNY, CDR2 SVGAGI (reference sequence). CDR3 sequence reads: CASSPGQPGEETQYF. The CDR3 bases are TGTGCCAGCAGCCCGGGACAACCAGGGGAAGAGACCCAGTACTTC.

This clone was found once. This chain links TRBV29-1 with TRBJ2-3; no clear D. The CDR3 runs 11 residues. Germline CDR1 is SQVTM and CDR2 is ANQGSEA. V dropped 7 bases and J dropped 6 bases, with 11 bases sitting between them. DNA for the CDR3: TGCAGCGCCCTCGGTGGGGATACGCAGTATTTT. Encoded protein: CSALGGDTQYF.

This chain uses TRBV5-4 with TRBJ1-1; TRBD1 matches 10 bases. Germline V gene lookup returns CDR1 SGHNT and CDR2 YYREEE (reference sequence). This CDR3 has 15 residues. With V trimmed by 4 bases and J by 5 bases, 8 bases remained unmatched. The CDR3 sequence: CASSQGQGKGTEAFF. CDR3 in DNA: TGTGCCAGCAGCCAGGGACAGGGGAAGGGTACTGAAGCTTTCTTT.